These T cell receptor beta chains were read from a single sample in a study of shared clonotypes between healthy human individuals. Data came from immunoSEQ multiplex PCR; TCRdb stores just in-frame clones and leaves some out. Of approximately 2,300,000 clones in the sample, around 90% were seen once. Sequencing was performed on naive CD4+ T cells from PBMCs. The receptors were gathered from a man in his late teens or twenties in good health. Some clones in this sample may be carry-over from other donors' samples. Both conserved end residues are part of each CDR3. Fields, in order: J gene, clone size, V gene, D gene, CDR3 protein, CDR3 DNA. The D gene is left open where the match is weak. Where a row states a size, it is once, few, many or the class of an expanded clone; other rows omit it.

>TRBJ2-7|NA|TRBV25-1|NA
CASTRGAGPYEQYF
TGTGCCAGCACTCGGGGGGCAGGCCCCTACGAGCAGTACTTC
>TRBJ2-1|NA|TRBV15|NA
CATSRQGDYYNEQFF
TGTGCCACCAGCAGACAGGGGGACTACTACAATGAGCAGTTCTTC
>TRBJ2-7|NA|TRBV30|NA
CAWSVGGGRYEQYF
TGTGCCTGGAGTGTGGGTGGGGGCAGGTACGAGCAGTACTTC
>TRBJ2-5|NA|TRBV5-1|TRBD2
CASSEGTSGQETQYF
TGCGCCAGCAGCGAGGGGACTAGCGGCCAAGAGACCCAGTACTTC
>TRBJ2-5|once|TRBV28|TRBD1
CASSLRQGVRETQYF
TGTGCCAGCAGTCTACGACAGGGGGTCCGGGAGACCCAGTACTTC
>TRBJ2-3|NA|TRBV18|TRBD2
CASARTSGSTDTQYF
TGTGCCAGCGCAAGGACTAGCGGGAGCACAGATACGCAGTATTTT
>TRBJ2-7|NA|TRBV18|NA
CASSPIRSAEEQYF
TGTGCCAGCTCACCCATCAGGTCCGCGGAAGAGCAGTACTTC
>TRBJ2-3|NA|TRBV19|NA
CASSPATSTDTQYF
TGTGCCAGTAGCCCCGCAACTAGCACAGATACGCAGTATTTT
>TRBJ2-2|NA|TRBV9|NA
CASSAIPGELFF
TGTGCCAGCAGCGCCATTCCTGGGGAGCTGTTTTTT
>TRBJ2-2|NA|TRBV19|NA
CASSISLRTGELFF
TGTGCCAGTAGTATTTCTTTGAGGACCGGGGAGCTGTTTTTT
>TRBJ1-5|NA|TRBV6-1|NA
CASSPSGSQPQHF
TGTGCCAGCAGTCCCTCAGGGTCACAGCCCCAGCATTTT
>TRBJ1-4|NA|TRBV29-1|NA
CSVVGGEKLFF
TGCAGCGTTGTTGGGGGTGAAAAACTGTTTTTT
>TRBJ1-5|NA|TRBV18|NA
CASSLTGELGNQPQHF
TGTGCCAGCTCACTGACTGGGGAGTTAGGCAATCAGCCCCAGCATTTT
>TRBJ1-1|once|TRBV5-1|TRBD1
CASSSSDRVVTEAFF
TGCGCCAGCAGCTCTTCAGACAGGGTTGTCACTGAAGCTTTCTTT
>TRBJ1-4|NA|TRBV25-1|NA
CASSDRRANEKLFF
TGTGCCAGCAGTGACAGGCGTGCTAATGAAAAACTGTTTTTT
>TRBJ1-4|NA|TRBV7-2|NA
CASSLQDYEKLFF
TGTGCCAGCAGCTTACAGGACTATGAAAAACTGTTTTTT
>TRBJ1-5|NA|TRBV10-3|NA
CAISESDGSYSGPQHF
TGTGCCATCAGTGAGTCGGATGGCAGCTACTCGGGACCCCAGCATTTT
>TRBJ2-2|few|TRBV2|NA
CASSEQGANTGELFF
TGTGCCAGCAGTGAACAGGGAGCGAACACCGGGGAGCTGTTTTTT
>TRBJ2-3|NA|TRBV9|TRBD2
CASSVSGLGYTDTQYF
TGTGCCAGCAGCGTATCGGGACTAGGCTACACAGATACGCAGTATTTT
>TRBJ2-5|NA|TRBV7-8|NA
CASSKGGRQETQYF
TGTGCCAGCAGTAAGGGAGGTCGCCAAGAGACCCAGTACTTC
>TRBJ1-6|once|TRBV11-2|NA
CASSFTDQNSPLHF
TGTGCCAGCAGCTTCACGGATCAAAATTCACCCCTCCACTTT
>TRBJ2-7|NA|TRBV28|NA
CASRERSYEQYF
TGTGCCAGCAGGGAGCGGTCCTACGAGCAGTACTTC
>TRBJ1-5|NA|TRBV19|TRBD1
CASAGQVVGQPQHF
TGTGCCAGTGCAGGACAGGTTGTTGGGCAGCCCCAGCATTTT
>TRBJ2-3|NA|TRBV7-9|NA
CASSSYGGDTQYF
TGTGCCAGCAGCAGCTACGGGGGTGATACGCAGTATTTT
>TRBJ2-7|NA|TRBV10-3|TRBD2
CAISGLAASYEQYF
TGTGCCATCAGTGGACTAGCGGCCTCCTACGAGCAGTACTTC
>TRBJ2-5|NA|TRBV29-1|TRBD1
CSAAPGTGRETQYF
TGCAGCGCCGCCCCCGGGACAGGGCGGGAGACCCAGTACTTC